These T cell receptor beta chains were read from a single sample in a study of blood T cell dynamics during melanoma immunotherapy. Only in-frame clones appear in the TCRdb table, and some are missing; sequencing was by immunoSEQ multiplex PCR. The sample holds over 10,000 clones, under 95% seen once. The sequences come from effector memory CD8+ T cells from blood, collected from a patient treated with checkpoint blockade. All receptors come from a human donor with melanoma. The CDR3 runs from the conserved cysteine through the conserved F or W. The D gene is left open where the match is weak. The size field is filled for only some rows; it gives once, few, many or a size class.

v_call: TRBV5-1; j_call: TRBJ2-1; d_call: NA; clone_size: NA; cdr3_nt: TGCGCCAGCAGCTTGGCCCCAGAGGCGAATGAGCAGTTCTTC; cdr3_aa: CASSLAPEANEQFF
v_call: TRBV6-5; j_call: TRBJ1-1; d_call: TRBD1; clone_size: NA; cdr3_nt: TGTGCCAGCAGTTACTCCCGACAGGGCTCAAACACTGAAGCTTTCTTT; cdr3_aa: CASSYSRQGSNTEAFF
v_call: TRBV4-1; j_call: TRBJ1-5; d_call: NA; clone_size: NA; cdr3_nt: TGCGCCAGCAGCCCAGGGGACCCGGGACTTAGCAATCAGCCCCAGCATTTT; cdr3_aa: CASSPGDPGLSNQPQHF
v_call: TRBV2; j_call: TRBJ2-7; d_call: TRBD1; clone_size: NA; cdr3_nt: TGTGCCAGCAGTGCGGACAGGGACTACGAGCAGTACTTC; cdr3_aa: CASSADRDYEQYF
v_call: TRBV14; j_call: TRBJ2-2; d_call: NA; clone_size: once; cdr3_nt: TGTGCCAGCAGCCAGTCGGGAAGCGGGGAGCTGTTTTTT; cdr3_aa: CASSQSGSGELFF
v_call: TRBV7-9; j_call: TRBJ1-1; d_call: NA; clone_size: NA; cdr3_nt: TGTGCCAGCAGCTTCATAGGGGCCACTGAAGCTTTCTTT; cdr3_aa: CASSFIGATEAFF
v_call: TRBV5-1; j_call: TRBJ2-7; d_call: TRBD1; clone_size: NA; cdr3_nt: TGCGCCAGCAGCTCTGGGACAGGGGGCTACGAGCAGTACTTC; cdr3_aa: CASSSGTGGYEQYF
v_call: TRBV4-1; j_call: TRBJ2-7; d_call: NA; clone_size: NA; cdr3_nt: TGCGCCAGCAGCCAAGATCCGCGACTAGACTACTACGAGCAGTACTTC; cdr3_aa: CASSQDPRLDYYEQYF
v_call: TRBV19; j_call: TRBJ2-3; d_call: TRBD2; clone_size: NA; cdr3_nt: TGTGCCAGTAGTATAGGCGGGAGTTTCGATACGCAGTATTTT; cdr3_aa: CASSIGGSFDTQYF
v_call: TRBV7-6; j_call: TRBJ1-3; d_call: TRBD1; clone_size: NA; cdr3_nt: TGTGCCAGCAGCAAAGACCGGGACAGTAGCTCTGGAAACACCATATATTTT; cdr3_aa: CASSKDRDSSSGNTIYF
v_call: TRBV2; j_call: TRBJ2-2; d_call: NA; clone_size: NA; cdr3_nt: TGTGCCAGCAGTGATAAGGTCAGAGCCTCGAACACCGGGGAGCTGTTTTTT; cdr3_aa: CASSDKVRASNTGELFF
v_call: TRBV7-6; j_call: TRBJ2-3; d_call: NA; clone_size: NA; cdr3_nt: TGTGCCAGCAGCCTAGGGGAAGATACGCAGTATTTT; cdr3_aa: CASSLGEDTQYF
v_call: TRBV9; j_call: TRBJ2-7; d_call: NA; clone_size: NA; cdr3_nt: TGTGCCAGCAGCGTACAGGGCCACTCCTACGAGCAGTACTTC; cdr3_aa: CASSVQGHSYEQYF
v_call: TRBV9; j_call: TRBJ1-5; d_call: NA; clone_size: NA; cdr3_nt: TGTGCCAGCAGCGTAGAACCCAACCCCCTCCCCAATCAGCCCCAGCATTTT; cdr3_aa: CASSVEPNPLPNQPQHF
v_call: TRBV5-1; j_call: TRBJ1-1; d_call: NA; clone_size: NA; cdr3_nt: TGCGCCAGCAGCCTGATGGGGGAGGGATTAAGCACTGAAGCTTTCTTT; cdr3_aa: CASSLMGEGLSTEAFF
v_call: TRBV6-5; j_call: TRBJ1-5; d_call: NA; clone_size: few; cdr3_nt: TGTGCCAGCAGTTACTCGGGCAGTCAGCCCCAGCATTTT; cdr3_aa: CASSYSGSQPQHF
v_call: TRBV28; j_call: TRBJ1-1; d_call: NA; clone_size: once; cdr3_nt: TGTGCCAGCAGTCAACTCGGAGGGGTCGGCACTGAAGCTTTCTTT; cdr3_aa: CASSQLGGVGTEAFF
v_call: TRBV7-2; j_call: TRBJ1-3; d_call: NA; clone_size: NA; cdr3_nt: TGTGCCAGCAGCTTTTTTGCCGGGAGCTCTGGAAACACCATATATTTT; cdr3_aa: CASSFFAGSSGNTIYF
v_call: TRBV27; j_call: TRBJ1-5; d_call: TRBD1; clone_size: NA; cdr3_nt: TGTGCCAGCAGCCGGACAGGGGGTATCAATCAGCCCCAGCATTTT; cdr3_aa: CASSRTGGINQPQHF
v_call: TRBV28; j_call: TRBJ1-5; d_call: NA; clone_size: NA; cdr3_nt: TGTGCCAGCAGATTACAGGGTGCCAATCAGCCCCAGCATTTT; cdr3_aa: CASRLQGANQPQHF
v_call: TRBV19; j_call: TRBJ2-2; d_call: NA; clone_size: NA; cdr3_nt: TGTGCCAGTAGTATTTTCCCTAGCGAGCCCGGGGAGCTGTTTTTT; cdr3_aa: CASSIFPSEPGELFF
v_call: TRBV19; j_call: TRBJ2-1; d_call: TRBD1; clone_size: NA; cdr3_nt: TGTGCCAGTAGTATTTGGGACAGTGAGTTAAATGAGCAGTTCTTC; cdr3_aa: CASSIWDSELNEQFF
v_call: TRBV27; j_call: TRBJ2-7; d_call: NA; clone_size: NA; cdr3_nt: TGTGCCAGCGGGGTCGGGAGATTGTACGAGCAGTACTTC; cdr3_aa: CASGVGRLYEQYF
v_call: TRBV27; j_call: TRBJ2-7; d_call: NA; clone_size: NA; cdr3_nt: TGTGCCAGCAGTTTCGCCTACGAGCAGTACTTC; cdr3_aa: CASSFAYEQYF
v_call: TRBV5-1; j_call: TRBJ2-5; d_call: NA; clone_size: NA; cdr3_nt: TGCGCCAGCAGCTCACGGGACACCATACAAGAGACCCAGTACTTC; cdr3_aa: CASSSRDTIQETQYF
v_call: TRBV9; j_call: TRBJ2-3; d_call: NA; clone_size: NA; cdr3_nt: TGTGCCAGCAGCGTAGGTCGCACAGATACGCAGTATTTT; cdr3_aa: CASSVGRTDTQYF
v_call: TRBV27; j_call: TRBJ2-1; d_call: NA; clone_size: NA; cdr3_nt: TGTGCCAGCAGTTTATCGGTCAACAATGAGCAGTTCTTC; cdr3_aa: CASSLSVNNEQFF
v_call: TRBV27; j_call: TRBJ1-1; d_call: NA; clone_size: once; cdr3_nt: TGTGCCAGCAGTTTTCTGGGGGACACTGAAGCTTTCTTT; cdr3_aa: CASSFLGDTEAFF
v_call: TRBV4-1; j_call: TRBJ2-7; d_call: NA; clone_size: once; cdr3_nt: TGCGCCAGCAGCCTAGCGAACCCTTCCTACGAGCAGTACTTC; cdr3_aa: CASSLANPSYEQYF
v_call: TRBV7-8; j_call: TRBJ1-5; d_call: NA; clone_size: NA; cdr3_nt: TGTGCCAGCAGCTTACCTGGGGTGCCGACAGGCAAGAATCAGCCCCAGCATTTT; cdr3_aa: CASSLPGVPTGKNQPQHF
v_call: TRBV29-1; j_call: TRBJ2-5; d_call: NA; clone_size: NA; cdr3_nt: TGCAGCGTTACCTCAGGACACGCTGGAAGGGAGACCCAGTACTTC; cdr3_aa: CSVTSGHAGRETQYF